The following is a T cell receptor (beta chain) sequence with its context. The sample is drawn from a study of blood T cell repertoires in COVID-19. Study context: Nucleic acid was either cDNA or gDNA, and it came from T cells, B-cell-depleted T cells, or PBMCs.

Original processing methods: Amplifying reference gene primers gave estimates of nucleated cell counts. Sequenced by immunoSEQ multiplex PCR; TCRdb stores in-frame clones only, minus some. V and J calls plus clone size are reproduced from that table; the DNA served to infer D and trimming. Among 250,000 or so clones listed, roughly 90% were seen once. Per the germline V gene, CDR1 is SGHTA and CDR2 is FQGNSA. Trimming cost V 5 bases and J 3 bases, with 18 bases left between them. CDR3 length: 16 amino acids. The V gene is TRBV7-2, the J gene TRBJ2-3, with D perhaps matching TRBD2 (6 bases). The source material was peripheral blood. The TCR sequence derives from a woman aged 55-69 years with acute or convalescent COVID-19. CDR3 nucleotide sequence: TGTGCCAGCAGCGGAGGGCGGGATCTGGGGACAGATACGCAGTATTTT. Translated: CASSGGRDLGTDTQYF. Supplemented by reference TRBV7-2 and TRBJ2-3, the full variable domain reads GAGVSQSPSNKVTEKGKDVELRCDPISGHTALYWYRQSLGQGLEFLIYFQGNSAPDKSGLPSDRFSAERTGGSVSTLTIQRTQQEDSAVYLCASSGGRDLGTDTQYFGPGTRLTVL.